Below are 20 T cell receptor beta chains sequenced from a single sample in a study of molecular identifiers for immune sequencing clone quantification. TCRdb re-called the PCR reads with MiXCR, one entry per CDR3 protein. The table lists hundreds of thousands of distinct CDR3 sequences, roughly 23% of them singletons, with roughly 0.83% in the top ten. The sequencing input was naive CD8+ T cells from blood, with Jurkat cell RNA spiked in. This sample's subset: FACS-sorted CD8+CD4-CCR7+CD45RA+ naive T cells. The receptors shown here come from a human donor in good health. Some libraries in this study had Jurkat cell RNA spiked in.

The chain combines TRBV6-2 or TRBV6-3 with TRBJ2-7; D is unresolved. This CDR3 region has 14 residues. Germline V gene lookup returns CDR1 MNHEY and CDR2 SVGEGT. V lost 6 bases and J 2 bases, leaving 14 bases between the germline ends. The CDR3 loop is CASSPVEIPYEQYF. In DNA form, the CDR3 reads TGTGCCAGCAGCCCCGTAGAGATCCCCTACGAGCAGTACTTC.

This clonotype came up many times. V and J are TRBV27 and TRBJ2-1; D is uncertain. The CDR3 spans 12 residues. V lost 5 bases to trimming and J lost 5 bases, with 7 bases between them. CDR1 is MNHEY and CDR2 is SMNVEV in the germline V gene (reference sequence). Written as DNA, the CDR3 is TGTGCCAGCAGTCCCCCCGACAATGAGCAGTTCTTC. It is translated as CASSPPDNEQFF.

There are a few counts of this clonotype. The rearrangement uses TRBV10-3 and TRBJ1-1; a weak D match, TRBD1 (5 bases). V was shortened by 1 base and J by 0 bases, with 9 bases between the two germline ends. There are 15 residues in the CDR3. Germline-derived CDR1 and CDR2 are ENHRY and SYGVKD. The DNA for the CDR3 is TGTGCCATCAGTGAGTTGGGGGGAATGAACACTGAAGCTTTCTTT. Its translation: CAISELGGMNTEAFF.

This chain connects TRBV18 to TRBJ2-5, with a tentative D call TRBD2 (6 bases). The CDR3 loop spans 16 amino acids. Germline lookup yields CDR1 KGHSH and CDR2 LQKENI. With 1 base removed from V and 4 bases from J, the gap between germline ends came to 16 bases. CDR3 sequence (DNA): TGTGCCAGCTCACCACAGGGAGGCCCGTCGTTAGAGACCCAGTACTTC. Its translation is CASSPQGGPSLETQYF.

The J gene is TRBJ2-5, the V gene TRBV9; TRBD2 matches at 9 bases. CDR3 length: 16 residues. The V gene's germline CDR1 is SGDLS and CDR2 YYNGEE. V was pared by 0 bases and J by 2 bases, with 5 bases of the junction left unmatched. CDR3 bases: TGTGCCAGCAGCGTAGTTGGCGGGGGGGAGCAAGAGACCCAGTACTTC. Translating it yields CASSVVGGGEQETQYF.

As regards this clonotype: A single base separates this from a much larger clone, so it may be a read error. V gene TRBV7-9 combines with J gene TRBJ2-5; possibly TRBD2 for D (7 bases). This CDR3 is 16 amino acids long. Trimming shortened V by 7 bases and J by 1 base, and 19 bases separated the two germline ends. CDR1 and CDR2 (germline): SEHNR, FQNEAQ (reference sequence). DNA for the CDR3: TGTGCCAGCACCATTGGTGGGGGGGCCTTCCAAGAGACCCAGTACTTC. It encodes CASTIGGGAFQETQYF. The whole variable domain, remainder taken from reference TRBV7-9 and TRBJ2-5, is DTGVSQNPRHKITKRGQNVTFRCDPISEHNRLYWYRQTLGQGPEFLTYFQNEAQLEKSRLLSDRFSAERPKGSFSTLEIQRTEQGDSAMYLCASTIGGGAFQETQYFGPGTRLLVL.

This clonotype was counted many times. The V call is TRBV7-9, the J call TRBJ2-3; no definite D call. In germline, CDR1 is SEHNR, CDR2 FQNEAQ (reference sequence). V lost 6 bases to trimming and J lost 2 bases, with 12 bases between them. The CDR3 totals 14 residues. The CDR3 DNA follows: TGTGCCAGCAGGAGCCGGGCCCTCACAGATACGCAGTATTTT. This codes for CASRSRALTDTQYF. The whole variable domain, remainder taken from reference TRBV7-9 and TRBJ2-3, is DTGVSQNPRHKITKRGQNVTFRCDPISEHNRLYWYRQTLGQGPEFLTYFQNEAQLEKSRLLSDRFSAERPKGSFSTLEIQRTEQGDSAMYLCASRSRALTDTQYFGPGTRLTVL.

The chain carries TRBV27 and TRBJ2-1, with 11 bases matching TRBD2. Trimming removed 6 bases from V and 6 bases from J; junction bases left unmatched: 7. This CDR3 has 15 residues. Germline V gene data show CDR1 as MNHEY and CDR2 as SMNVEV (reference sequence). CDR3 coding DNA: TGTGCCAGCAGCGAACTAGCGGGAGATTTCAATGAGCAGTTCTTC. It translates to CASSELAGDFNEQFF.

Of note for this clonotype: This could be a read error, since a much larger clone is one nucleotide away. J is TRBJ1-1 and V is TRBV20-1; 8 bases fit TRBD1. The CDR3 covers 15 residues. CDR1 is DFQATT and CDR2 is SNEGSKA in the germline V gene (reference sequence). CDR3 sequence (DNA): TGCAGTGCTAGAGATCCTTACAGGGGGGACACTGTAGCTTTCTTT. It translates to CSARDPYRGDTVAFF.

V usage is TRBV12-3 or TRBV12-4 and J usage is TRBJ2-5; no clear D gene. The CDR3 extends over 13 amino acids. V was shortened by 3 bases and J by 2 bases, with 7 bases between the two germline ends. CDR3: CASSFGWQETQYF. The DNA for the CDR3 is TGTGCCAGCAGTTTTGGGTGGCAAGAGACCCAGTACTTC.

This clonotype was observed a handful of times. The chain links TRBV12-3 or TRBV12-4 to TRBJ1-4, with D possibly TRBD1 on 5 matching bases. The V gene lost 7 bases and the J gene lost 8 bases, with 23 bases spanning the gap. This CDR3 comprises 16 residues. CDR3 sequence (DNA): TGTGCCAGCAACTCGAGGGGCGGGGAACCGATAGAAAAACTGTTTTTT. Translated, it gives CASNSRGGEPIEKLFF.

This clonotype was seen a few times. This chain uses TRBV3-1 with TRBJ2-7; perhaps D is TRBD1 or TRBD2 (5 bases each). V was trimmed by 1 base and J by 6 bases, leaving 19 bases between them. CDR3 size: 16 residues. Germline lookup yields CDR1 LGHDT and CDR2 YNNKEL (reference sequence). For the CDR3, the DNA is TGTGCCAGCAGCCAAGGAATAACAGGACGGGAAGGCGAGCAGTACTTC. This translates into CASSQGITGREGEQYF.

V is TRBV20-1 and J is TRBJ2-7, with a weak D call TRBD2 (6 bases). V was pared by 0 bases and J by 6 bases, with 18 bases between. Looked up from germline, CDR1 is DFQATT and CDR2 is SNEGSKA (reference sequence). The CDR3 covers 15 residues. The CDR3 spells CSARDPSEGTGEQYF. CDR3 in DNA: TGCAGTGCTAGAGACCCTAGCGAAGGAACGGGCGAGCAGTACTTC.

Concerning this clonotype: Since a much larger clone is just one base distant, this may be a read error. This rearrangement joins TRBV4-1 to TRBJ2-4; D not resolved. CDR1 is MGHRA, CDR2 YSYEKL, per germline. The CDR3 runs to 16 residues. CDR3 nucleotide sequence: TGCGCCAGCAGCCAAGGGGTGACGTTAGCCAAAGACATTCAGTACTTC. Residues: CASSQGVTLAKDIQYF.

As regards this clonotype: Being one base from a much bigger clone, this may be a read error. This sequence joins TRBV4-2 and TRBJ1-3, with TRBD1 identical over 8 bases. The CDR3 sequence is 17 residues long. CDR1 and CDR2 (germline): LGHNA, YNFKEQ. Here the CDR3 DNA reads TGTGCCAGCAGCCAAGATCAGGGGGCTACGATGGGAAACGCCATATATTTT. It encodes CASSQDQGATMGNAIYF.

This clonotype was detected a few times. The chain joins TRBV4-1 to TRBJ1-1; possibly TRBD1 for D (5 bases). Germline V gives CDR1 MGHRA, CDR2 YSYEKL. CDR3 length equals 13 residues. The V end lost 4 bases, the J end lost 6 bases, and 12 bases lay between the germline ends. The CDR3 reads CASSRGGDAEAFF. The CDR3 DNA reads TGCGCCAGCAGCCGTGGTGGGGACGCTGAAGCTTTCTTT.

This clonotype was counted only a few times. The chain links TRBV11-1 to TRBJ1-1, with a possible D match to TRBD1 (5 bases). Germline CDR1 reads SGHAT; CDR2 reads FQDESV (reference sequence). The CDR3 loop spans 14 amino acids. Trimming pared 1 base from V and 5 bases from J, leaving 11 bases between. CDR3 in DNA: TGTGCCAGCAGCTTAGGTATTGGGGGAACTGAAGCTTTCTTT. Its translation: CASSLGIGGTEAFF. Looking up the rest from reference TRBV11-1 and TRBJ1-1 gives the full variable domain: EAEVAQSPRYKITEKSQAVAFWCDPISGHATLYWYRQILGQGPELLVQFQDESVVDDSQLPKDRFSAERLKGVDSTLKIQPAELGDSAMYLCASSLGIGGTEAFFGQGTRLTVV.

This clonotype was seen many times. The rearrangement joins TRBV12-3 or TRBV12-4 to TRBJ1-1, with D hard to call. This CDR3 has 13 amino acids. V was clipped by 3 bases and J by 6 bases, with 11 bases between them. CDR3 in DNA: TGTGCCAGCAGTTTGTCACCTTTCGCTGAAGCTTTCTTT. This encodes CASSLSPFAEAFF.

The V call is TRBV20-1, the J call TRBJ2-7; D gene ambiguous. CDR3 length: 14 residues. Trimming left V 2 bases short and J 0 bases short, with 11 bases between. Germline CDR1 DFQATT, CDR2 SNEGSKA (reference sequence). The CDR3, as DNA: TGCAGTGCTAGACCGACCGAGCCCTCCTACGAGCAGTACTTC. Translation: CSARPTEPSYEQYF.

This clonotype was observed a few times. The CDR3 nucleotides read TGTGCCAGTAGTATTATTTTAGGATCCTCCGATACGCAGTATTTT. Encoded protein: CASSIILGSSDTQYF. V and J are TRBV19 and TRBJ2-3; no definite D call. Trimming cost V 3 bases and J 6 bases, with 16 bases left between them. From germline, CDR1 is LNHDA and CDR2 SQIVND (reference sequence). The CDR3 is made up of 15 amino acids.